This passage covers 21 T cell receptor beta chains from one sample sequenced in a study of metastatic and nonmetastatic thyroid tumors. Thyroid surgery was preceded by no treatment in any patient. TCRdb reassembled clones from the PCR reads with MiXCR. The profile shows 30,000 or so clones, around 25% of them singletons. Input material: blood. Receptors were obtained from a female donor with papillary thyroid cancer or a benign thyroid nodule (not recorded which). Some clones in this sample may be carry-over from other donors' samples.

In regard to this clone: Since the CDR3 does not end with the conserved phenylalanine or tryptophan, this likely comes from a read error. V and J are TRBV5-5 and TRBJ1-5, with 8 bases matching TRBD1. Germline-derived CDR1 and CDR2 are SGHKS and YYEKEE (reference sequence). The CDR3 extends over 13 amino acids. V shed 4 bases, J shed 11 bases, and the junction held 8 bases outside the gene matches. DNA for the CDR3: TGTGCCAGCAGCACTGGACAGGGCCAGTCCCAGCATTTG. Its protein product is CASSTGQGQSQHL.

The rearrangement joins TRBV4-3 to TRBJ2-7; 8 bases map to TRBD2. The CDR3 loop spans 16 amino acids. V shed 4 bases, J shed 7 bases, and the junction held 15 bases outside the gene matches. Germline lookup yields CDR1 LGHNA and CDR2 YSLEER. CDR3 in DNA: TGCGCCAGCAGCCCTAAGGGCCAGCGGGAGAGTGAAGAGCAGTACTTC. Translating gives CASSPKGQRESEEQYF.

Many counts were recorded for this clone. This chain joins TRBV7-8 and TRBJ2-5, with D tentatively TRBD1 (5 bases). This CDR3 is built from 13 residues. Trimming stripped 1 base from V and 4 bases from J, with 7 bases between. Germline V gives CDR1 SGHVS, CDR2 FQNEAQ. CDR3 region: CASSLVQGETQYF. The CDR3 DNA reads as TGTGCCAGCAGCTTAGTCCAGGGAGAGACCCAGTACTTC.

This clone is termed medium-sized. This chain joins TRBV6-1 and TRBJ1-6, with 9 bases aligning to TRBD1. The CDR3 loop spans 15 amino acids. Germline V gene lookup returns CDR1 MNHNS and CDR2 SASEGT. The ends lost 6 bases at V and 6 bases at J; junction bases unmatched: 6. The CDR3 DNA follows: TGTGCCAGCAGCCCAGGGACAGGGATTAATTCACCCCTCCACTTT. Translation: CASSPGTGINSPLHF.

This clone occurred a few times. J is TRBJ1-5 and V is TRBV7-2, with D possibly matching TRBD1 (5 bases). The CDR3 length is 14 residues. CDR1 is SGHTA and CDR2 is FQGNSA in the germline V gene. V was shortened by 5 bases and J by 7 bases, with 15 bases between the two germline ends. The chain's CDR3 is CASSPGGPGQPQHF. In DNA form, the CDR3 reads TGTGCCAGCAGCCCTGGGGGACCAGGGCAGCCCCAGCATTTT.

Points on this clone: Germline is not matched at one junction end, which may reflect a read error. The CDR3 DNA sequence: TGCAGTGCTAGCGGGGGGTTTAGCAATCAGCCCCAGCGTTTT. Translating it yields CSASGGFSNQPQRF. The chain has TRBV20-1 and TRBJ1-5; D is perhaps TRBD1 (5 bases). The germline CDR1 and CDR2 sequences are DFQATT and SNEGSKA (reference sequence). This CDR3 is built from 14 residues.

The table lists this clone with many counts. The V gene is TRBV28, the J gene TRBJ2-4, with 7 bases fitting TRBD2. In germline, CDR1 is MDHEN, CDR2 SYDVKM. This CDR3 is 13 amino acids long. The V gene end was trimmed by 6 bases and the J gene end by 5 bases; junction bases not matched to a gene: 4. As DNA, the CDR3 is TGTGCCAGCAGACGGACTAGAGAAAACATTCAGTACTTC. Its translation is CASRRTRENIQYF.

The sample holds many counts of this clone. The chain employs TRBV2 and TRBJ2-5, with a possible D match to TRBD2 (6 bases). The CDR3 loop spans 14 amino acids. V lost 6 bases and J 5 bases, leaving 16 bases between the germline ends. Per germline, CDR1 SNHLY and CDR2 FYNNEI. This chain's CDR3 is CASRRRVPSETQYF. CDR3 bases: TGTGCCAGCAGGAGGAGGGTACCATCGGAGACCCAGTACTTC. Based on the CDR3 plus reference TRBV2 and TRBJ2-5, the full variable domain is EPEVTQTPSHQVTQMGQEVILRCVPISNHLYFYWYRQILGQKVEFLVSFYNNEISEKSEIFDDQFSVERPDGSNFTLKIRSTKLEDSAMYFCASRRRVPSETQYFGPGTRLLVL.

This clone was seen many times. V is TRBV6-1 and J is TRBJ1-1, with TRBD1 identical over 8 bases. The CDR3 is 13 residues long. With 8 bases clipped from V and 5 bases from J, the junction kept 7 bases outside the gene matches. The V gene's germline CDR1 is MNHNS and CDR2 SASEGT. The CDR3 region is CASRRTGWTEAFF. The CDR3 nucleotides read TGTGCCAGCCGAAGGACAGGGTGGACTGAAGCTTTCTTT.

This clone is labeled as medium-sized (0.01 to 0.1%). This chain uses TRBV6-2 or TRBV6-3 with TRBJ2-7; 13 nucleotides line up with TRBD2. This CDR3 spans 16 amino acids. The V gene end was trimmed by 3 bases and the J gene end by 6 bases; junction bases not matched to a gene: 8. Germline V CDR1 and CDR2: MNHEY, SVGEGT. In nucleotides, the CDR3 is TGTGCCAGCAGTTATAAGGGACTAGCGGGACCGTTCGAGCAGTACTTC. This sequence encodes CASSYKGLAGPFEQYF.

The J gene is TRBJ2-2, the V gene TRBV10-2; D gene uncertain. The CDR3 totals 13 residues. The V end lost 6 bases, the J end lost 6 bases, and 11 bases lay between the germline ends. Germline V gives CDR1 WSHSY, CDR2 SAAADI. Here the CDR3 DNA reads TGCGCCAGCAGCGAGACAACCCCCGGGGAGCTGTTTTTT. Encoded protein: CASSETTPGELFF.

This chain connects TRBV7-2 to TRBJ2-1; D is perhaps TRBD2 (5 bases). V was cut by 4 bases and J by 9 bases, with 13 bases left in between. The germline CDR1 and CDR2 sequences are SGHTA and FQGNSA. The CDR3 runs 13 residues. DNA for the CDR3: TGTGCCAGCAGCTCCGTCGGGAACGGTGAGCAGTTCTTC. Translating it yields CASSSVGNGEQFF.

The chain joins TRBV20-1 to TRBJ2-1; 8 bases are shared with TRBD2. The CDR3 consists of 14 residues. Germline trimming cut 6 bases from V and 8 bases from J; bases unmatched to any gene: 12. Germline CDR1 reads DFQATT; CDR2 reads SNEGSKA (reference sequence). In DNA form, the CDR3 reads TGCAGTGCCAGACTCAGCGGGAGAATCGATGAGCAGTTCTTC. Its translation: CSARLSGRIDEQFF.

A remark on this clone: Because it lacks the conserved phenylalanine or tryptophan at the end, this CDR3 is likely a read error. The DNA is left out, because the CDR3 cannot be placed on it with certainty; the CDR3 is given as TCRdb lists it. The gene calls are TRBV6-2 or TRBV6-3 and TRBJ2-7; the table's D gene call, TRBD1, was not cross checked with the DNA. Germline V lookup: CDR1 MNHEY, CDR2 SVGEGT. A total of 17 residues make up the CDR3, ends included. CDR3 amino acids: CASREIPRQDGPYQQNC.

Concerning this clone: A junction end diverges from the germline sequence, so it may reflect a read error. J is TRBJ2-1 and V is TRBV19; D not resolved. This CDR3 region has 16 residues. Per the germline V gene, CDR1 is LNHDA and CDR2 is SQIVND (reference sequence). CDR3 DNA sequence: TGTGACAGTACCCCTTTGGCGTTTAGCTCCTACAATGAGCAGTTCTTC. Its translation is CDSTPLAFSSYNEQFF.

This clone was seen repeatedly, ten times or more. This chain connects TRBV5-4 to TRBJ2-3, with 11 bases that match TRBD2. Looked up from germline, CDR1 is SGHNT and CDR2 is YYREEE (reference sequence). There are 14 residues in the CDR3. Trimming removed 9 bases from V and 5 bases from J; junction bases left unmatched: 8. Here the CDR3 DNA reads TGTGCCATTATTCCGACTAGCGGGATAGATACGCAGTATTTT. Encoded protein: CAIIPTSGIDTQYF.

This clone was seen at least ten times. The V gene is TRBV7-2, the J gene TRBJ2-5; no clear D. V was cut by 1 base and J by 5 bases, with 14 bases left in between. Germline CDR1 SGHTA, CDR2 FQGNSA. The CDR3 has 15 amino acids. The CDR3 sequence: CASSLGGQKTETQYF. CDR3 DNA: TGTGCCAGCAGCTTAGGGGGTCAGAAGACGGAGACCCAGTACTTC.

By sample fraction, this clone is medium-sized. The chain employs TRBV28 and TRBJ1-6; no firm D call. The CDR3 spans 15 residues. Looked up from germline, CDR1 is MDHEN and CDR2 is SYDVKM. V was pared by 4 bases and J by 6 bases, with 13 bases between. DNA for the CDR3: TGTGCCAGCAGTTCCGGGAGAGGCTCTAATTCACCCCTCCACTTT. Amino acids: CASSSGRGSNSPLHF.

Ten or more counts support this clone. This chain links TRBV6-2 or TRBV6-3 with TRBJ2-5; the match to TRBD1 covers 12 bases. Germline V lookup: CDR1 MNHEY, CDR2 SVGEGT. The V segment lost 2 bases and the J segment 6 bases; nucleotides outside the gene matches: 10. The CDR3 has 17 residues. The CDR3 spells CASSYVGTGGILKTQYF. CDR3 nucleotide sequence: TGTGCCAGCAGTTACGTGGGGACAGGGGGCATTTTGAAGACCCAGTACTTC.

The V call is TRBV6-1, the J call TRBJ1-1; D unclear. CDR3 size: 13 residues. V was cut by 5 bases and J by 6 bases, with 13 bases left in between. Germline V gene lookup returns CDR1 MNHNS and CDR2 SASEGT. In nucleotides, the CDR3 is TGTGCCAGCAGTCCCACGGGAGTTCCTGAAGCTTTCTTT. This encodes CASSPTGVPEAFF.

In its sample, this clone was seen many times. CDR3: CAWSRPVGTDLGEQYF. In DNA form, the CDR3 reads TGTGCCTGGAGTCGCCCCGTCGGGACAGACCTCGGCGAGCAGTACTTC. This chain links TRBV30 with TRBJ2-7, with 7 nucleotides matching TRBD1. The V and J ends lost 2 bases and 6 bases, in that order; junction bases with no gene match: 16. CDR1 is GTSNPN and CDR2 is SVGIG in the germline V gene (reference sequence). This CDR3 contains 16 residues.